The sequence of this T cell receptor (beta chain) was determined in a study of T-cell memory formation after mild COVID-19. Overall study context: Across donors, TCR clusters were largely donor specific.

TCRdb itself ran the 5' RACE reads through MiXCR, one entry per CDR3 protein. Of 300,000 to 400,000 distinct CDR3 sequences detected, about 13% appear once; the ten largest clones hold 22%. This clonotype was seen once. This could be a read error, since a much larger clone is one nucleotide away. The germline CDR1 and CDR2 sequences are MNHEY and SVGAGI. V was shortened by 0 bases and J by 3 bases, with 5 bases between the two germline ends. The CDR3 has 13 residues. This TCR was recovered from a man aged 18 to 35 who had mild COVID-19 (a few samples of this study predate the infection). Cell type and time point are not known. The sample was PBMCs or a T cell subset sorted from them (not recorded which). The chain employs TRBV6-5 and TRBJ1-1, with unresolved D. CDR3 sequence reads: CASSYSLDTEAFF. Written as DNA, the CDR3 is TGTGCCAGCAGTTACTCGCTGGACACTGAAGCTTTCTTT.